These 8 T cell receptor beta chains were sequenced from one sample in a study of T cells in Graves' hyperthyroidism and ophthalmopathy. RNA transcripts gave rise to amplified TCR beta CDR3 regions. First-round RT-PCR of the TCR CDR3 relied on the HTBI primer set. TCRdb analysed the multiplex PCR reads with MiXCR anew, one entry per CDR3 protein. Of more than 550,000 distinct CDR3 sequences listed, around 20% were seen once; the top ten hold 16%. The sequenced material came from blood. These receptors were collected from a woman aged 45-60 years with Graves' hyperthyroidism that later progressed to Graves' ophthalmopathy.

This clonotype showed up many times. The genes are TRBV30 and TRBJ1-2; possible D gene TRBD1, 5 bases. There are 12 residues in the CDR3. Trimming left V 8 bases short and J 9 bases short, with 19 bases between. Germline V gene sequence: CDR1 GTSNPN, CDR2 SVGIG (reference sequence). For the CDR3, the DNA is TGTGCCACGGGGACGGAGATTTGGAGCTACACCTTC. Protein: CATGTEIWSYTF. Variable domain in full (rest from reference TRBV30 and TRBJ1-2): SQTIHQWPATLVQPVGSPLSLECTVEGTSNPNLYWYRQAAGRGLQLLFYSVGIGQISSEVPQNLSASRPQDRQFILSSKKLLLSDSGFYLCATGTEIWSYTFGSGTRLTVV.

The rearrangement joins TRBV5-1 to TRBJ1-1; 9 bases match TRBD1. The V gene end was trimmed by 4 bases and the J gene end by 4 bases; junction bases not matched to a gene: 11. The CDR3 has 16 residues. Germline values: CDR1 SGHRS, CDR2 YFSETQ. CDR3: CASSHRDRVGGTEAFF. Here the CDR3 DNA reads TGCGCCAGCAGCCACCGGGACAGGGTTGGAGGCACTGAAGCTTTCTTT.

This clonotype came up many times. The V and J genes are TRBV4-1 and TRBJ2-3; D unresolved. CDR3 length equals 16 residues. V gave up 0 bases and J gave up 0 bases, with 10 bases separating them. CDR1 and CDR2 (germline): MGHRA, YSYEKL. CDR3 bases: TGCGCCAGCAGCCAAGAGCCCGCACAGAGCACAGATACGCAGTATTTT. The encoded protein is CASSQEPAQSTDTQYF.

Notes on this clonotype: Possible read error: a much larger clone is one base away. This sequence joins TRBV20-1 and TRBJ2-7; the match to TRBD2 covers 9 bases. V shed 5 bases, J shed 0 bases, and the junction held 8 bases outside the gene matches. Germline CDR1 and CDR2: DFQATT and SNEGSKA (reference sequence). The CDR3 runs 15 residues. The CDR3 here is CSAGQSGGSSYEQYF. Here the CDR3 DNA reads TGCAGTGCTGGACAAAGCGGGGGGAGCTCCTACGAGCAGTACTTC.

At least ten counts were recorded for this clonotype. The chain uses TRBV11-3 and TRBJ2-1; 10 nucleotides align to TRBD1. CDR1 and CDR2 from the germline V gene are SGHNT and YENEEA. V trimming: 0 bases; J trimming: 5 bases; junction bases outside the gene matches: 4. The CDR3 has 16 residues. CDR3 loop: CASSLEGTGVHNEQFF. CDR3 coding DNA: TGTGCCAGCAGCTTAGAGGGGACAGGGGTCCACAATGAGCAGTTCTTC. Supplemented by reference TRBV11-3 and TRBJ2-1, the full variable domain reads EAGVVQSPRYKIIEKKQPVAFWCNPISGHNTLYWYLQNLGQGPELLIRYENEEAVDDSQLPKDRFSAERLKGVDSTLKIQPAELGDSAVYLCASSLEGTGVHNEQFFGPGTRLTVL.

This clonotype occurred many times. The V and J genes are TRBV30 and TRBJ1-1; the match to TRBD1 covers 7 bases. Germline V CDR1 and CDR2: GTSNPN, SVGIG (reference sequence). This CDR3 is 13 amino acids long. V dropped 8 bases and J dropped 1; count of bases not matched to a gene: 7. CDR3 DNA sequence: TGTGCCGCGTCCGGGACAGCGAACACTGAAGCTTTCTTT. This codes for CAASGTANTEAFF.

CDR3 residues: CASSTGRTNEKLFF. In nucleotides, the CDR3 is TGTGCCAGCAGTACCGGGAGGACGAATGAAAAACTGTTTTTT. This chain uses TRBV6-2 or TRBV6-3 with TRBJ1-4; D is ambiguous. The CDR3 has 14 amino acids. The V gene's germline CDR1 is MNHEY and CDR2 SVGEGT. The V and J ends lost 5 bases and 5 bases respectively, with 12 bases between them.

This clonotype came up many times. The junction and the germline gene differ at one end; a read error may be behind it. The rearrangement uses TRBV7-7 and TRBJ2-7; no clear D. Germline CDR1 SSHAT, CDR2 FNYEAQ (reference sequence). This CDR3 is 15 amino acids long. The CDR3, as DNA: TGTGCTAGCAGCTTAAGTCCCCCGGAGAGAGAAGAGCAGTACTTC. This gives the protein CASSLSPPEREEQYF.